These 32 T cell receptor beta chains originate from one sample sequenced in a study of T cell responses to AZD1222 COVID-19 vaccine. Using immunoSEQ multiplex PCR, the repertoire was profiled, and TCRdb retains in-frame clones only, with some absent. The sample has roughly 160,000 clones, 85% to 95% seen once. Sequenced material: peripheral blood, taken on day 0 of AZD1222 vaccination. These receptors came from an adult in good health.

V and J are TRBV2 and TRBJ1-2; 8 bases match TRBD1. CDR3 length: 14 amino acids. Germline values: CDR1 SNHLY, CDR2 FYNNEI. The ends lost 5 bases at V and 4 bases at J; junction bases unmatched: 6. The DNA for the CDR3 is TGTGCCAGCAGTCCACAGGGGGTAATCTATGGCTACACCTTC. As protein: CASSPQGVIYGYTF.

This chain links TRBV15 with TRBJ1-5; the D is unclear. Trimming pared 0 bases from V and 4 bases from J, leaving 16 bases between. The CDR3 has 17 residues. Germline V gene lookup returns CDR1 LNHNV and CDR2 YYDKDF (reference sequence). CDR3 loop: CATSRDISSEGNQPQHF. DNA for the CDR3: TGTGCCACCAGCAGAGATATCAGCTCCGAAGGAAATCAGCCCCAGCATTTT.

This chain joins TRBV27 and TRBJ1-5; TRBD1 agrees at 7 bases. The V gene end was trimmed by 5 bases and the J gene end by 3 bases; junction bases not matched to a gene: 7. The CDR3 has 15 residues. Germline V gene sequence: CDR1 MNHEY, CDR2 SMNVEV (reference sequence). The CDR3: CASSPIDRVNQPQHF. The CDR3 nucleotides are TGTGCCAGCAGTCCCATCGACAGGGTCAATCAGCCCCAGCATTTT.

This chain joins TRBV6-6 and TRBJ2-7; D is unclear. Per germline, CDR1 MNHNY and CDR2 SVGAGI (reference sequence). The length of the CDR3 is 12 residues. CDR3 in amino acids: CVAGRTSYEQYF. The CDR3 DNA sequence: TGTGTAGCAGGTCGTACATCCTACGAGCAGTACTTC.

V usage is TRBV25-1 and J usage is TRBJ1-2; D not certain. The CDR3 length is 16 residues. Trimming removed 1 base from V and 6 bases from J, with 18 bases in between. Germline CDR1 MGHDK, CDR2 SYGVNS. In DNA form, the CDR3 reads TGTGCCAGCAGTGAATCTCGCATGGGCCTGTGGGATGGCTACACCTTC. Its translation is CASSESRMGLWDGYTF.

This clone was observed a few times. This sequence joins TRBV10-1 and TRBJ2-3, with D unclear. The CDR3 covers 15 residues. The germline gives CDR1 WNHNN, CDR2 SYGVQD (reference sequence). The V and J ends lost 3 bases and 0 bases respectively, with 10 bases between them. The CDR3 sequence: CASSDTPRSTDTQYF. For the CDR3, the DNA is TGCGCCAGCAGTGATACCCCACGCAGCACAGATACGCAGTATTTT.

This clone has just a few counts. The chain employs TRBV14 and TRBJ2-4, with D possibly matching TRBD1 (5 bases). The CDR3 extends over 17 amino acids. Trimming pared 1 base from V and 2 bases from J, leaving 15 bases between. Germline CDR1 reads SGHDN; CDR2 reads FVKESK. The CDR3 sequence: CASSQGFRGSSKNIQYF. As DNA, the CDR3 is TGTGCCAGCAGCCAAGGTTTTAGGGGAAGTTCCAAAAACATTCAGTACTTC.

This clone was picked up a small number of times. V is TRBV10-3 and J is TRBJ1-2; 11 bases align to TRBD1. V lost 5 bases, J lost 0 bases, and 8 bases stayed unmatched. CDR1 and CDR2 (germline): ENHRY, SYGVKD. The CDR3 has 17 amino acids. CDR3 bases: TGTGCCATCAGTAGCGGACAGGGGGCGTTAGCTAACTATGGCTACACCTTC. Protein: CAISSGQGALANYGYTF.

V usage is TRBV11-3 and J usage is TRBJ1-1; unclear D gene. The CDR3 contains 14 residues. Trimming left V 3 bases short and J 0 bases short, with 8 bases between. Germline V gives CDR1 SGHNT, CDR2 YENEEA. CDR3 DNA: TGTGCCAGCAGCTTTGATCTCATGAACACTGAAGCTTTCTTT. Its translation: CASSFDLMNTEAFF.

The V gene is TRBV6-1, the J gene TRBJ1-2; the D gene is possibly TRBD1 (5 bases). The CDR3 is made up of 13 amino acids. Germline values: CDR1 MNHNS, CDR2 SASEGT. V was shortened by 1 base and J by 8 bases, with 11 bases between the two germline ends. CDR3 protein: CASSEGKGAGYTF. DNA for the CDR3: TGTGCCAGCAGTGAAGGAAAAGGGGCCGGCTACACCTTC.

The chain is built from TRBV6-2 or TRBV6-3 and TRBJ1-5; D is undetermined. Trimming shortened V by 0 bases and J by 4 bases, and 10 bases separated the two germline ends. Per germline, CDR1 MNHEY and CDR2 SVGEGT. This CDR3 region has 15 residues. The CDR3 DNA reads TGTGCCAGCAGTTACTCGAATCCGGAAAATCAGCCCCAGCATTTT. Its protein product is CASSYSNPENQPQHF.

V gene TRBV5-8 combines with J gene TRBJ2-5; 8 bases are a match to TRBD2. Germline CDR1 is SGHTS and CDR2 is YDEGEE. The J segment lost 1 base and the V segment lost 1 base, leaving 18 bases of the junction unmatched. The CDR3 spans 20 residues. The CDR3 spells CASSLIAGFYQREIQETQYF. The CDR3 nucleotides are TGTGCCAGCAGCTTGATTGCGGGGTTTTACCAGCGGGAGATCCAAGAGACCCAGTACTTC. Drawing the rest from reference TRBV5-8 and TRBJ2-5, the complete variable domain is EAGVTQSPTHLIKTRGQQATLRCSPISGHTSVYWYQQALGLGLQFLLWYDEGEERNRGNFPPRFSGRQFPNYSSELNVNALELEDSALYLCASSLIAGFYQREIQETQYFGPGTRLLVL.

The rearrangement joins TRBV5-4 to TRBJ1-2; 9 bases are shared with TRBD1. This CDR3 has 17 residues. Germline CDR1 and CDR2: SGHNT and YYREEE (reference sequence). Trimming cost V 4 bases and J 4 bases; bases outside gene matches: 14. CDR3 loop: CASSNQTGGAGAYGYTF. For the CDR3, the DNA is TGTGCCAGCAGCAATCAAACAGGGGGCGCGGGTGCCTATGGCTACACCTTC.

This chain links TRBV19 with TRBJ1-1, with TRBD1 matching 7 bases. The CDR3 loop spans 14 amino acids. J lost 5 bases, V lost 3 bases, and 6 bases had no gene match. Germline assignment: CDR1 LNHDA and CDR2 SQIVND (reference sequence). The CDR3 loop is CASSIWDRDTEAFF. The CDR3 DNA is TGTGCCAGTAGTATTTGGGACAGAGATACTGAAGCTTTCTTT.

The chain has TRBV6-5 and TRBJ2-7; perhaps TRBD1 as D (5 bases). This CDR3 spans 12 amino acids. Germline V gene data show CDR1 as MNHEY and CDR2 as SVGAGI. V lost 8 bases, J lost 2 bases, and 10 bases lay in between. The CDR3 is CASGAQTYEQYF. CDR3 coding DNA: TGTGCCAGCGGGGCACAAACCTACGAGCAGTACTTC.

The table lists this clone with a few counts. The J gene is TRBJ2-2, the V gene TRBV24-1, with TRBD1 matching 7 bases. With 2 bases clipped from V and 6 bases from J, the junction kept 5 bases outside the gene matches. Germline V lookup: CDR1 KGHDR, CDR2 SFDVKD. This CDR3 has 15 residues. The CDR3 spells CATSDSYRGSGELFF. The CDR3 region has the DNA TGTGCCACCAGTGATTCCTACAGGGGTTCCGGGGAGCTGTTTTTT.

The J gene is TRBJ1-6, the V gene TRBV28; 8 nucleotides align to TRBD1. The CDR3 has 15 residues. CDR1 and CDR2 from the germline V gene are MDHEN and SYDVKM. J gave up 10 bases and V 1 base, and 6 bases lay outside the gene matches. The CDR3 loop reads CASSLYETGESPLHF. DNA for the CDR3: TGTGCCAGCAGTTTATATGAGACAGGGGAATCACCCCTCCACTTT.

This chain links TRBV5-6 with TRBJ1-1; no definite D call. The CDR3 consists of 13 residues. The ends were cut back, 1 base at V and 5 bases at J, with 9 bases in the middle. Germline V gene data show CDR1 as SGHDT and CDR2 as YYEEEE. The CDR3 DNA sequence: TGTGCCAGCAGCTTGTGGTCGGGGACTGAAGCTTTCTTT. It encodes CASSLWSGTEAFF.

The chain joins TRBV4-1 to TRBJ2-7; 8 nucleotides align to TRBD1. The CDR3 length is 16 residues. V lost 4 bases and J lost 2; bases outside the gene matches: 10. Germline-derived CDR1 and CDR2 are MGHRA and YSYEKL. The CDR3 loop is CASSPFQGAGTYEQYF. Written as DNA, the CDR3 is TGCGCCAGCAGCCCCTTCCAGGGGGCGGGGACCTACGAGCAGTACTTC.

This chain connects TRBV6-5 to TRBJ1-2, with 7 bases aligning to TRBD1. CDR3 size: 15 residues. The germline V gene has CDR1 MNHEY and CDR2 SVGAGI. The V and J ends lost 0 bases and 5 bases, in that order; junction bases with no gene match: 6. The CDR3 spells CASSYSPGGVYGYTF. The CDR3 bases are TGTGCCAGCAGTTACTCTCCAGGGGGGGTTTATGGCTACACCTTC.

The chain employs TRBV6-2 or TRBV6-3 and TRBJ2-5, with 10 bases matching TRBD1. With V trimmed by 5 bases and J by 5 bases, 11 bases remained unmatched. Germline assignment: CDR1 MNHEY and CDR2 SVGEGT. The CDR3 length is 16 residues. The DNA for the CDR3 is TGTGCCAGCAGTCTCTACCCATTGGACAGGGGGGAGACCCAGTACTTC. The encoded protein is CASSLYPLDRGETQYF.

This chain links TRBV5-1 with TRBJ1-2, with D tentatively TRBD1 (6 bases). Trimming took 3 bases from V and 8 from J, leaving 14 bases between them. Looked up from germline, CDR1 is SGHRS and CDR2 is YFSETQ. The CDR3 contains 13 residues. As DNA, the CDR3 is TGCGCCAGCAGCTCTGGACAGCCCCTAGGCTACACCTTC. It translates to CASSSGQPLGYTF.

This sequence joins TRBV19 and TRBJ2-7, with D hard to call. CDR3 length equals 13 residues. With 5 bases removed from V and 7 bases from J, the gap between germline ends came to 15 bases. From germline, CDR1 is LNHDA and CDR2 SQIVND (reference sequence). CDR3 sequence (DNA): TGTGCCAGTAGTCATGACCCGTCTTGGGAGCAGTACTTC. Amino acid sequence: CASSHDPSWEQYF. Full variable domain (outside the CDR3, taken from reference TRBV19 and TRBJ2-7): DGGITQSPKYLFRKEGQNVTLSCEQNLNHDAMYWYRQDPGQGLRLIYYSQIVNDFQKGDIAEGYSVSREKKESFPLTVTSAQKNPTAFYLCASSHDPSWEQYFGPGTRLTVT.

This clone occurred once. The chain combines TRBV30 with TRBJ1-2, with TRBD1 as a possible D gene (5 bases). Per germline, CDR1 GTSNPN and CDR2 SVGIG (reference sequence). The V end was cut by 2 bases, the J end by 8 bases, with 12 bases between. This CDR3 spans 12 amino acids. CDR3 nucleotide sequence: TGTGCCTGGAGTATGGGGGGGAAGGGCTACACCTTC. It is translated as CAWSMGGKGYTF.

The chain combines TRBV18 with TRBJ2-5; D remains ambiguous. The V end was cut by 3 bases, the J end by 1 base, with 18 bases between. The germline V gene has CDR1 KGHSH and CDR2 LQKENI. The CDR3 runs 17 residues. The CDR3 spells CASSPRLADTVQETQYF. The CDR3 DNA reads TGTGCCAGCTCACCGAGACTTGCAGACACTGTCCAAGAGACCCAGTACTTC.

The rearrangement links TRBV5-1 to TRBJ1-1, with TRBD1 identical over 7 bases. From germline, CDR1 is SGHRS and CDR2 YFSETQ. This CDR3 is 13 amino acids long. The V segment lost 7 bases and the J segment 8 bases; nucleotides outside the gene matches: 11. The CDR3 nucleotides are TGCGCCAGCGTTCTCGAGACAGGGAGAGAAGCTTTCTTT. This gives the protein CASVLETGREAFF.

This sequence joins TRBV18 and TRBJ1-1, with a possible D match to TRBD1 (5 bases). V was shortened by 6 bases and J by 2 bases, with 13 bases between the two germline ends. Looked up from germline, CDR1 is KGHSH and CDR2 is LQKENI. The CDR3 is made up of 14 amino acids. The CDR3 is CASSLGTANTEAFF. In DNA, the CDR3 is TGTGCCAGCTCCCTAGGGACGGCTAACACTGAAGCTTTCTTT.

The chain couples TRBV6-5 to TRBJ2-1, with a possible D match to TRBD1 (6 bases). CDR1 is MNHEY, CDR2 SVGAGI, per germline. This CDR3 spans 15 amino acids. V was cut by 0 bases and J by 4 bases, with 10 bases left in between. In nucleotides, the CDR3 is TGTGCCAGCAGTTACTCGGGGGCCCCTTACAATGAGCAGTTCTTC. It codes for CASSYSGAPYNEQFF.

The chain uses TRBV13 and TRBJ2-3, with TRBD1 as a possible D gene (6 bases). Germline CDR1 PRHDT, CDR2 FYEKMQ (reference sequence). CDR3 length: 15 residues. Trimming left V 5 bases short and J 4 bases short, with 16 bases between. The CDR3 here is CASSRRGTSPDTQYF. In nucleotides, the CDR3 is TGTGCCAGCAGCAGAAGGGGGACCTCGCCAGATACGCAGTATTTT.

A word on this clone: At the DNA level, this CDR3 is encoded by other sequences in the same sample as well. The V gene is TRBV2, the J gene TRBJ2-7; no firm D call. The CDR3 is 13 amino acids. V was shortened by 7 bases and J by 2 bases, with 12 bases between the two germline ends. CDR1 is SNHLY, CDR2 FYNNEI, per germline. The CDR3 coding sequence is TGTGCCAGCATTGGCGCGCTAACCTACGAGCAGTACTTC. It translates to CASIGALTYEQYF.

The gene calls are TRBV2 and TRBJ1-6, with no clear D. Germline V lookup: CDR1 SNHLY, CDR2 FYNNEI. The CDR3 extends over 14 amino acids. Between the trimmed V and J ends, which lost 4 bases and 7 bases, there was a span of 11 bases. The CDR3 protein is CASSARVANSPLHF. The CDR3 DNA reads as TGTGCCAGCAGTGCGCGGGTCGCGAATTCACCCCTCCACTTT. Complete variable domain (other parts from reference TRBV2 and TRBJ1-6): EPEVTQTPSHQVTQMGQEVILRCVPISNHLYFYWYRQILGQKVEFLVSFYNNEISEKSEIFDDQFSVERPDGSNFTLKIRSTKLEDSAMYFCASSARVANSPLHFGNGTRLTVT.

The chain carries TRBV28 and TRBJ1-1, with no clear D. CDR3 size: 13 residues. V was shortened by 6 bases and J by 1 base, with 9 bases between the two germline ends. Germline loops: CDR1 MDHEN, CDR2 SYDVKM. CDR3 in DNA: TGTGCCAGCAGCCCCCAAGGGAACACTGAAGCTTTCTTT. Translated: CASSPQGNTEAFF. Looking up the rest from reference TRBV28 and TRBJ1-1 gives the full variable domain: DVKVTQSSRYLVKRTGEKVFLECVQDMDHENMFWYRQDPGLGLRLIYFSYDVKMKEKGDIPEGYSVSREKKERFSLILESASTNQTSMYLCASSPQGNTEAFFGQGTRLTVV.